The 12 T cell receptor beta chains reported below all come from one sample, sequenced in a study of cytomegalovirus exposure and HLA in healthy donors (TCRdb year 2017). Libraries were built with the immunoSEQ multiplex PCR assay. For the multiplex PCR, a mixture combining 60 forward primers for TCR Vbeta segments and 13 reverse primers for TCR Jbeta segments was used. In its TCRdb copy, this immuneACCESS table keeps in-frame sequences only and misses some clones. Where compared with another copy, unresolved V genes explain less than half of these, and the others have no known cause. For this sample there are under 200,000 clones; around four fifths appear just once. The leading ten clones occupy 1% of the sample. The sample consisted of PBMCs. The receptors stem from a woman aged 45-65 years in good health and CMV-seropositive.

The chain combines TRBV28 with TRBJ2-7; 7 bases align to TRBD1. CDR3 length: 16 residues. The germline CDR1 and CDR2 sequences are MDHEN and SYDVKM. V was clipped by 2 bases and J by 0 bases; unmatched bases: 7. CDR3: CASSLPDRAISYEQYF. The CDR3 nucleotides are TGTGCCAGCAGTTTACCTGACAGGGCGATCTCCTACGAGCAGTACTTC. Complete variable domain (other parts from reference TRBV28 and TRBJ2-7): DVKVTQSSRYLVKRTGEKVFLECVQDMDHENMFWYRQDPGLGLRLIYFSYDVKMKEKGDIPEGYSVSREKKERFSLILESASTNQTSMYLCASSLPDRAISYEQYFGPGTRLTVT.

This rearrangement joins TRBV6-5 to TRBJ1-6; 10 bases match TRBD1. The CDR3 has 14 residues. The trim removed 6 bases at V and 7 bases at J, leaving 3 bases unmatched. Germline CDR1 MNHEY, CDR2 SVGAGI. The chain's CDR3 is CASRRDRGNSPLHF. CDR3 nucleotide sequence: TGTGCCAGCAGACGGGACAGGGGAAATTCACCCCTCCACTTT.

The rearrangement links TRBV7-9 to TRBJ2-1; possible D gene TRBD1, 8 bases. Germline CDR1 and CDR2: SEHNR and FQNEAQ (reference sequence). CDR3 length: 16 residues. The V gene lost 6 bases and the J gene lost 1 base, with 16 bases spanning the gap. CDR3 region: CASSSNRGGSYNEQFF. The DNA for the CDR3 is TGTGCCAGCAGTTCGAACAGGGGGGGATCCTACAATGAGCAGTTCTTC.

The chain links TRBV2 to TRBJ1-2; D possibly corresponds to TRBD1 (6 bases). The V gene lost 6 bases and the J gene lost 8 bases, with 13 bases spanning the gap. This CDR3 is 12 amino acids long. Germline CDR1 is SNHLY and CDR2 is FYNNEI. The CDR3 loop is CASSDRSWGYTF. CDR3 DNA sequence: TGTGCCAGCAGCGACAGGTCTTGGGGCTACACCTTC.

V is TRBV5-4 and J is TRBJ2-3; the match to TRBD2 covers 12 bases. V gave up 4 bases and J gave up 2 bases; unmatched junction bases: 8. Germline CDR1 reads SGHNT; CDR2 reads YYREEE (reference sequence). This CDR3 has 17 amino acids. Written as DNA, the CDR3 is TGTGCCAGCAGCACCCGACTAGCGGGGGACCACACAGATACGCAGTATTTT. Its protein product is CASSTRLAGDHTDTQYF.

This sequence joins TRBV5-4 and TRBJ1-1; D unclear. V was trimmed by 2 bases and J by 0 bases, leaving 2 bases between them. Germline assignment: CDR1 SGHNT and CDR2 YYREEE (reference sequence). CDR3 length equals 12 residues. Here the CDR3 reads CASSFMNTEAFF. The CDR3 DNA sequence: TGTGCCAGCAGCTTTATGAACACTGAAGCTTTCTTT.

This sequence joins TRBV28 and TRBJ2-5, with 9 bases identical to TRBD2. This CDR3 contains 17 residues. V lost 4 bases to trimming and J lost 5 bases; unmatched junction nucleotides: 14. Germline CDR1 and CDR2: MDHEN and SYDVKM. The CDR3 loop reads CASSSPRGGVGRETQYF. The CDR3 nucleotides are TGTGCCAGCAGTTCACCGCGGGGGGGGGTCGGGCGGGAGACCCAGTACTTC.

The chain links TRBV4-2 to TRBJ1-2; 7 bases are a match to TRBD1. With V trimmed by 3 bases and J by 5 bases, 9 bases remained unmatched. Germline lookup yields CDR1 LGHNA and CDR2 YNFKEQ. This CDR3 spans 15 amino acids. DNA for the CDR3: TGTGCCAGCAGCCAGGGAGAGACAGGGCCATATGGCTACACCTTC. Encoded protein: CASSQGETGPYGYTF.

The table lists this clone with a count of one. The rearrangement uses TRBV5-4 and TRBJ1-4, with TRBD1 matching over 8 bases. CDR3 length equals 13 residues. V was pared by 3 bases and J by 12 bases, with 7 bases of the junction left unmatched. Per germline, CDR1 SGHNT and CDR2 YYREEE (reference sequence). This CDR3 reads CASSSDRDGQLFF. The CDR3 DNA follows: TGTGCCAGCAGCTCGGACAGGGATGGACAACTGTTTTTT.

The V and J genes are TRBV7-2 and TRBJ2-2; D is possibly TRBD2 (6 bases). V was cut by 4 bases and J by 7 bases, with 10 bases left in between. Germline V gives CDR1 SGHTA, CDR2 FQGNSA. CDR3 length: 13 residues. The CDR3 is CASSSGVGGELFF. The CDR3 nucleotides read TGTGCCAGCAGCTCGGGGGTGGGCGGGGAGCTGTTTTTT.

This clone was seen more than once but under ten times. V usage is TRBV19 and J usage is TRBJ2-2; 7 bases agree with TRBD2. J was trimmed by 0 bases and V by 8 bases; bases with no gene match: 9. CDR1 is LNHDA, CDR2 SQIVND, per germline (reference sequence). The CDR3 is 16 amino acids. The CDR3 DNA follows: TGTGCCAGTCGTTCCCCTCGGGGGGCGAACACCGGGGAGCTGTTTTTT. Its protein is CASRSPRGANTGELFF.

This clone occurred a few times. The V gene is TRBV2, the J gene TRBJ2-7, with D perhaps TRBD2 (6 bases). Between the trimmed V and J ends, which lost 7 bases and 3 bases, there was a span of 10 bases. Germline V gene sequence: CDR1 SNHLY, CDR2 FYNNEI. The CDR3 extends over 12 amino acids. The CDR3 sequence is CASTISGYEQYF. CDR3 in DNA: TGTGCCAGCACCATTAGCGGCTACGAGCAGTACTTC. Using reference TRBV2 and TRBJ2-7 for the parts outside the CDR3, the full variable domain is EPEVTQTPSHQVTQMGQEVILRCVPISNHLYFYWYRQILGQKVEFLVSFYNNEISEKSEIFDDQFSVERPDGSNFTLKIRSTKLEDSAMYFCASTISGYEQYFGPGTRLTVT.